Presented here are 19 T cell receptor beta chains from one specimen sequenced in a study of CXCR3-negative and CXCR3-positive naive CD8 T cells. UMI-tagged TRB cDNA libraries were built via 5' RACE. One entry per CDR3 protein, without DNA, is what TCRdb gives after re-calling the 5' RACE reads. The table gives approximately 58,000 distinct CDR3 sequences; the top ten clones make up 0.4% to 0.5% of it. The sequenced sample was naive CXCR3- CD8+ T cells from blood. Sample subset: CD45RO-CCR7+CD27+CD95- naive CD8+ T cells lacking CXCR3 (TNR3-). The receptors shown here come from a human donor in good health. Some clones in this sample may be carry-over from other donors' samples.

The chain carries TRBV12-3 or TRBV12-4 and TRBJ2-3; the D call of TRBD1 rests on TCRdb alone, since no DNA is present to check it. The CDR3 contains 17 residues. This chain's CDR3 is CASSPERGALGTDTQYF.

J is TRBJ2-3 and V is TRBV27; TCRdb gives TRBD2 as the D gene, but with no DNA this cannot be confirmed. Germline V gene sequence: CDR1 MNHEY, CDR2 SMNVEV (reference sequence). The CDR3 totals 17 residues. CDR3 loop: CASTPGFDSGVRDTQYF.

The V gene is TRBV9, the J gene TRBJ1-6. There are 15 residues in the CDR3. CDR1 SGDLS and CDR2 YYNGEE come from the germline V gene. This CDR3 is CASSSPTSGNSRLHF.

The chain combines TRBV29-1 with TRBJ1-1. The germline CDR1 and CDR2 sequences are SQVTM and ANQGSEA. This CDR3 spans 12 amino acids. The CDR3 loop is CSVLVENTEAFF.

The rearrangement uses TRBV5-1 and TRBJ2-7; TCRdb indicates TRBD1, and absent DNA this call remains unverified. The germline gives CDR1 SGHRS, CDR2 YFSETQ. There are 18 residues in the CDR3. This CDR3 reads CASSSGGSRSTNSYEQYF.

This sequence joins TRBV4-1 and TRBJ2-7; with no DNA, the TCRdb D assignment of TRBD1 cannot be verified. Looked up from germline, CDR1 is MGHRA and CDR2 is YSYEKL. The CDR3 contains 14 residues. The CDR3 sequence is CASSQAGHTAEQYF.

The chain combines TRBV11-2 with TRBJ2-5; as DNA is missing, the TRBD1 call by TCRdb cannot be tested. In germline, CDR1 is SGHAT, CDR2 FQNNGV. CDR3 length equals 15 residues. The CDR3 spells CASSTGQGEGETQYF.

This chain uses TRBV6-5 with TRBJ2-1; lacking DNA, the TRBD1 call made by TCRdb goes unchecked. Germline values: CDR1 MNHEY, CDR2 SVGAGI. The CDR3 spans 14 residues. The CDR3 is CASSPVSRGNEQFF.

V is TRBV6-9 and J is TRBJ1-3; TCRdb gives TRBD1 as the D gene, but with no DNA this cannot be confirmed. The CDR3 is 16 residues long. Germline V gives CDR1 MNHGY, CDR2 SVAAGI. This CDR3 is CASSSPYRGAGNTIYF.

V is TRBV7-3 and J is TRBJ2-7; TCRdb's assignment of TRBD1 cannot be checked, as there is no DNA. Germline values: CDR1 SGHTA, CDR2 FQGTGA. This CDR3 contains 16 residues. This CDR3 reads CASSLVPAGALDEQYF.

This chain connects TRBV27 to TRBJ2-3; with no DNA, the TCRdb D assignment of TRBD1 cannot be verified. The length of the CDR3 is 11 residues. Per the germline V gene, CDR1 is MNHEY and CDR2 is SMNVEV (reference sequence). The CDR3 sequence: CASSFGGTQYF.

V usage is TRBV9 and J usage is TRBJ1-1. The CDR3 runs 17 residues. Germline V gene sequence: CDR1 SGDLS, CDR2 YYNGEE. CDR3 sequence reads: CASSPRDLRSGNTEAFF.

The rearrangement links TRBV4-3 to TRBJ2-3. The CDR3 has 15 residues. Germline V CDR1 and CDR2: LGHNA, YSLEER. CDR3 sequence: CASSQEIASTDTQYF.

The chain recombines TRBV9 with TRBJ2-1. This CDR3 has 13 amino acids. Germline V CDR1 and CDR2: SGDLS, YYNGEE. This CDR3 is CASSVEDYNEQFF.

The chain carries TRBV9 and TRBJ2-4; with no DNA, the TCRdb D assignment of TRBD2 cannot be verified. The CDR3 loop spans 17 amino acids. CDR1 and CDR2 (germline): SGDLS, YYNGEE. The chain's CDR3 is CASSVGLAGIAKNIQYF.

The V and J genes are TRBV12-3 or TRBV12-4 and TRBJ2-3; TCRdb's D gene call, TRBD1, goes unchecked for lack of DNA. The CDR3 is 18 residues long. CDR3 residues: CACSLGVNRGGMGDTQYF.

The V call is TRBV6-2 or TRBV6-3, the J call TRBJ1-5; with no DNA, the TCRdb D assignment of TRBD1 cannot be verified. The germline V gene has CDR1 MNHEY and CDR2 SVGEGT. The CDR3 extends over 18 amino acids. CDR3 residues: CASSSRDSPMRSNQPQHF.

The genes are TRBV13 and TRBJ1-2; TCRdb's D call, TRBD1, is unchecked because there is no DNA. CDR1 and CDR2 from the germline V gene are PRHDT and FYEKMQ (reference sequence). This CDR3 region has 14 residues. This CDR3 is CASSLGQGNYGYTF.

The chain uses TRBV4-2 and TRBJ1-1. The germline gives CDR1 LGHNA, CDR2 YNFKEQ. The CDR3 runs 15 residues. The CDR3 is CASGPAGDRNTEAFF.